This record looks at one T cell receptor beta chain sequence and its context. Its matching antigen is unknown. The data belong to a study of T cell repertoires in cytomegalovirus infection. Study information: CMV infection together with matching HLA type was indicated by public TCR beta signatures.

Germline V gives CDR1 KGHDR, CDR2 SFDVKD. V lost 4 bases and J lost 3, with 15 bases in between. The CDR3 runs 17 residues. TCRdb independently ran MiXCR on the reads; one entry per CDR3 protein. The table lists fewer than 950,000 distinct CDR3 sequences, 30% to 35% of them singletons. This TCR came from a human donor in good health (CMV status not recorded). Some clones in this sample may be carry-over from other donors' samples. This sequence joins TRBV24-1 and TRBJ2-6; D is perhaps TRBD1 (6 bases). The sequencing here drew on cultured CD8+ T cells from PBMCs, taken from culture after CMV antigen stimulation. The CDR3 region is CATSETGTRGGANVLTF. DNA for the CDR3: TGTGCCACCAGTGAAACCGGGACCAGGGGTGGGGCCAACGTCCTGACTTTC.